This T cell receptor beta chain was identified during a study of cytomegalovirus exposure and HLA in healthy donors. Study findings and constraints: A few of the chains that were CMV-associated were confirmed in vitro to be specific for CMV antigens.

Vbeta (60) and Jbeta (13) primers were used in the PCR. Sequencing was performed with immunoSEQ multiplex PCR; in TCRdb, only in-frame clones are kept and a portion is missing. The repertoire holds 150,000 to 200,000 clones, with less than 90% as singletons. The V end lost 2 bases, the J end lost 0 bases, and 12 bases lay between the germline ends. The germline gives CDR1 SGHDT, CDR2 YYEEEE. The CDR3 has 16 amino acids. Remarks on this clone: The antigen is unknown.

The chain employs TRBV5-6 and TRBJ1-3; unclear D gene. The TCR originated in a man aged 45-60 years in good health and CMV-seropositive. Material for sequencing was PBMCs. The CDR3: CASSLGSGSSGNTIYF. The CDR3 nucleotides are TGTGCCAGCAGCTTAGGCAGTGGGAGCTCTGGAAACACCATATATTTT.